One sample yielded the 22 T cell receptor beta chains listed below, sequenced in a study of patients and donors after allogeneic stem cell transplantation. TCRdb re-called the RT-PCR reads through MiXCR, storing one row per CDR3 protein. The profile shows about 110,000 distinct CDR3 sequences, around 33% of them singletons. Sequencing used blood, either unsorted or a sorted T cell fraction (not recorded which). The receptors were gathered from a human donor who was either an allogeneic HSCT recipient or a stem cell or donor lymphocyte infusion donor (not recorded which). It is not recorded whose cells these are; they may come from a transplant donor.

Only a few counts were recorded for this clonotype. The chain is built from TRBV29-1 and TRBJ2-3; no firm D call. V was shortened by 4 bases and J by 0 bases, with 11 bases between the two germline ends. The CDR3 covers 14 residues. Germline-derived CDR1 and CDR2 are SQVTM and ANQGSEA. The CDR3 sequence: CSVAPGASTDTQYF. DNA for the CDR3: TGCAGCGTTGCGCCAGGAGCTAGCACAGATACGCAGTATTTT.

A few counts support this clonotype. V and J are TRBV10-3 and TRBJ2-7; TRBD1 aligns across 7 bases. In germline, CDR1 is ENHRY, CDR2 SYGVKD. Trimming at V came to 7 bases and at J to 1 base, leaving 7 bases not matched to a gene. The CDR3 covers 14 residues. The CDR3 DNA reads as TGTGCCATCAACAGACAGGGAGCGTCCTACGAGCAGTACTTC. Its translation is CAINRQGASYEQYF.

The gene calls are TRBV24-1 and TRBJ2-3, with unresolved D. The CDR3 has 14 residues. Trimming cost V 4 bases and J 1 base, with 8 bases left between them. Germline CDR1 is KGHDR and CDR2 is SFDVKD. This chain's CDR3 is CATSDPSGTDTQYF. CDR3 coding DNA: TGTGCCACCAGTGACCCGAGCGGCACAGATACGCAGTATTTT.

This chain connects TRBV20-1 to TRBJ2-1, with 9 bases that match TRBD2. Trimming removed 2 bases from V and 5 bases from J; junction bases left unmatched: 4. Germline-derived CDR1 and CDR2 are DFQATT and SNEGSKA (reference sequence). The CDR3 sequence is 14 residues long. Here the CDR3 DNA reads TGCAGTGCTAGAAAAGCGGGAGGACACAATGAGCAGTTCTTC. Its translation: CSARKAGGHNEQFF.

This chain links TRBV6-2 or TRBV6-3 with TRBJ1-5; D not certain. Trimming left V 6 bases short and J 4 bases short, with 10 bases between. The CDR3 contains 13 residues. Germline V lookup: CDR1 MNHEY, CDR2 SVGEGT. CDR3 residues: CASSSRPNQPQHF. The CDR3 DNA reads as TGTGCCAGCAGCTCCCGTCCAAATCAGCCCCAGCATTTT.

The CDR3 loop reads CAWTTPSGAPYNEQFF. For the CDR3, the DNA is TGTGCCTGGACCACCCCGTCGGGGGCCCCCTACAATGAGCAGTTCTTC. The chain recombines TRBV30 with TRBJ2-1; D possibly matches TRBD1 or TRBD2 (6 bases each). The CDR3 length is 16 residues. Germline assignment: CDR1 GTSNPN and CDR2 SVGIG (reference sequence). The V gene lost 4 bases and the J gene lost 2 bases, with 18 bases spanning the gap.

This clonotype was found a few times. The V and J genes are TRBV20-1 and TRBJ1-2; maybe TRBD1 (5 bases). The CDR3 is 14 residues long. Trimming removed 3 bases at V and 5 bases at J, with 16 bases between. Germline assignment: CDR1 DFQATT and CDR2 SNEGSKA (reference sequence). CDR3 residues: CSASREGRGYGYTF. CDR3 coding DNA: TGCAGTGCTAGCAGGGAGGGACGAGGGTATGGCTACACCTTC.

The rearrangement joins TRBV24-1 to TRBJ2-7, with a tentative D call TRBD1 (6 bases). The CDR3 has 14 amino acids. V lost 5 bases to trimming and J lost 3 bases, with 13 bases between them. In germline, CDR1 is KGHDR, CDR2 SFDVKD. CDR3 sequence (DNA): TGTGCCACCAGTGGTGCAGGGGATTTCTACGAGCAGTACTTC. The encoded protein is CATSGAGDFYEQYF.

CDR3 bases: TGTGCCACCAGTGATTTCGGGAACACTGAAGCTTTCTTT. It is translated as CATSDFGNTEAFF. The chain is built from TRBV24-1 and TRBJ1-1; D is undetermined. The CDR3 spans 13 residues. Trimming took off 1 base at V and 1 base at J, with 3 bases between the two ends. Germline CDR1 is KGHDR and CDR2 is SFDVKD.

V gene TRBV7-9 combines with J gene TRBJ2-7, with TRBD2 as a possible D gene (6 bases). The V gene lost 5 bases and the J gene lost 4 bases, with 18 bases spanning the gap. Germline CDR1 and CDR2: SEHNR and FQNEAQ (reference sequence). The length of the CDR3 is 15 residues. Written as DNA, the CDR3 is TGTGCCAGCAGCCCCCCGCGGGGCCTTGGATACGAGCAGTACTTC. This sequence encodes CASSPPRGLGYEQYF.

CDR3 DNA: TGTGCCAGCAGCTTTACGACGGGGAACACCGGGGAGCTGTTTTTT. Its protein is CASSFTTGNTGELFF. The chain recombines TRBV5-5 with TRBJ2-2, with no clear D. This CDR3 contains 15 residues. Germline loops: CDR1 SGHKS, CDR2 YYEKEE (reference sequence). V lost 2 bases and J lost 1, with 9 bases in between.

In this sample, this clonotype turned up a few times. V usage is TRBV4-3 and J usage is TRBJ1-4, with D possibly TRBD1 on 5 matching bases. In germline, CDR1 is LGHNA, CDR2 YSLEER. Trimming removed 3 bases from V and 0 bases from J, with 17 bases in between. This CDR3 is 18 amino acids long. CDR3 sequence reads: CASSHKRVLGATNEKLFF. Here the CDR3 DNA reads TGCGCCAGCAGCCACAAAAGGGTCTTGGGGGCAACTAATGAAAAACTGTTTTTT.

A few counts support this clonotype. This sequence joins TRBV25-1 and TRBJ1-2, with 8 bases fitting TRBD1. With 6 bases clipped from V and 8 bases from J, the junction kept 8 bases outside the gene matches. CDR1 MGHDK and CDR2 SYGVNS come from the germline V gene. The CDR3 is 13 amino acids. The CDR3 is CASSEWTGSGYTF. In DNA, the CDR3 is TGTGCCAGCAGCGAGTGGACAGGGAGCGGCTACACCTTC.

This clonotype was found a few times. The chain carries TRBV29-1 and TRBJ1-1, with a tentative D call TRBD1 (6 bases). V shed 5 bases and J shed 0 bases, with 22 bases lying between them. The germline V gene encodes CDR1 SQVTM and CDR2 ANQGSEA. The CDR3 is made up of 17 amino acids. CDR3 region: CSVFTYYRAAVNTEAFF. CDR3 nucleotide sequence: TGCAGCGTTTTTACCTATTACAGGGCCGCTGTGAACACTGAAGCTTTCTTT.

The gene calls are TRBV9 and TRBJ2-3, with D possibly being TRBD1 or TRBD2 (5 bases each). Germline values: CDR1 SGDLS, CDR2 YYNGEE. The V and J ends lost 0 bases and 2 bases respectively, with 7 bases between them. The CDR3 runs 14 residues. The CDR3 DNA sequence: TGTGCCAGCAGCGTAGTCGGGGCCACAGATACGCAGTATTTT. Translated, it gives CASSVVGATDTQYF.

For the CDR3, the DNA is TGTGCCAGCAGCCAAGGGGTCTTGGACTCAAACGGGAATGAGCAGTTCTTC. The encoded protein is CASSQGVLDSNGNEQFF. This sequence joins TRBV4-2 and TRBJ2-1; maybe TRBD2 (5 bases). The CDR3 is made up of 17 amino acids. The V gene lost 1 base and the J gene lost 7 bases, with 20 bases spanning the gap. Germline CDR1 and CDR2: LGHNA and YNFKEQ.

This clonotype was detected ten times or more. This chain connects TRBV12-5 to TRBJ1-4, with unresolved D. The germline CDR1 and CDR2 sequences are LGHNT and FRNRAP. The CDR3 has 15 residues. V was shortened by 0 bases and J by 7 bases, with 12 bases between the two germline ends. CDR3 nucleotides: TGTGCTAGTGGTTTGGTGGGCCGAAGAGGTGAAAAACTGTTTTTT. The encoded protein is CASGLVGRRGEKLFF.

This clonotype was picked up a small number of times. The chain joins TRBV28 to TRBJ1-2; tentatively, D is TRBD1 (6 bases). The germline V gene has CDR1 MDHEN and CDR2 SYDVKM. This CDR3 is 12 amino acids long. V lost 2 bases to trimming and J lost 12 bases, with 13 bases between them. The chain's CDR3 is CASSLEGQGNTF. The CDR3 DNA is TGTGCCAGCAGTTTAGAGGGGCAGGGGAACACCTTC.

CDR3 coding DNA: TGTGCCAGCAGCTTGGGACAGGGTGGTCAGCCCCAGCATTTT. Residues: CASSLGQGGQPQHF. The V and J genes are TRBV5-8 and TRBJ1-5; TRBD1 aligns across 7 bases. Germline CDR1 SGHTS, CDR2 YDEGEE. The CDR3 contains 14 residues. V lost 0 bases, J lost 6 bases, and 3 bases stayed unmatched.

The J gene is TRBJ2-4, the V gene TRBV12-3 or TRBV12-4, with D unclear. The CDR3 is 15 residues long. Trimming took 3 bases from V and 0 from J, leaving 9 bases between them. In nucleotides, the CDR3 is TGTGCCAGCAGTTTGGGCAGTCTAGCCAAAAACATTCAGTACTTC. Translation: CASSLGSLAKNIQYF.

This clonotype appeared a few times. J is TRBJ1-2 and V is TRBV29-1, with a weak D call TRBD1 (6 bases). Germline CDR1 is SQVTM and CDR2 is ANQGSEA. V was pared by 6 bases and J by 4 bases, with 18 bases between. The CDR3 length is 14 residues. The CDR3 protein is CSVMDSGPVYGYTF. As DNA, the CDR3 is TGCAGCGTGATGGACAGCGGCCCTGTCTATGGCTACACCTTC.

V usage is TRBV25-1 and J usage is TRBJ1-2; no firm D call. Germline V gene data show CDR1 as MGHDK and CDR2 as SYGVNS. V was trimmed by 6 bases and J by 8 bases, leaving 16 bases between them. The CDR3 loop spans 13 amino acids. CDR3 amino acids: CASSPNLPGGYTF. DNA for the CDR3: TGTGCCAGCAGCCCCAACCTACCGGGCGGCTACACCTTC.